These 7 T cell receptor beta chains came from one sample sequenced in a study of blood T cell repertoires in COVID-19. Measured with immunoSEQ multiplex PCR; TCRdb has only the in-frame clones, and not every one. The sample has under 55,000 clones, more than 75% seen once; the top ten hold under 2.5%. Sequenced sample: peripheral blood. These receptors were obtained from a woman aged 80 or older with COVID-19, enrolled during active disease.

The chain recombines TRBV14 with TRBJ1-5; a possible D gene is TRBD1 (6 bases). Between the trimmed V and J ends, which lost 2 bases and 0 bases, there was a span of 26 bases. Germline lookup yields CDR1 SGHDN and CDR2 FVKESK. The CDR3 consists of 21 residues. The CDR3 spells CASSQKRSQGPPKYSNQPQHF. Written as DNA, the CDR3 is TGTGCCAGCAGCCAAAAGAGGTCACAGGGCCCCCCAAAATATAGCAATCAGCCCCAGCATTTT.

The chain carries TRBV7-9 and TRBJ2-3; 7 bases align to TRBD2. V trimming: 7 bases; J trimming: 6 bases; junction bases outside the gene matches: 13. This CDR3 has 15 residues. CDR1 SEHNR and CDR2 FQNEAQ come from the germline V gene (reference sequence). The CDR3 reads CASKGSGRASDTQYF. In DNA form, the CDR3 reads TGTGCCAGCAAAGGTAGCGGGCGGGCTTCGGATACGCAGTATTTT.

The chain joins TRBV28 to TRBJ2-3, with TRBD1 identical over 10 bases. From germline, CDR1 is MDHEN and CDR2 SYDVKM. This CDR3 is 14 amino acids long. V dropped 5 bases and J dropped 5; count of bases not matched to a gene: 4. The CDR3 region is CASSIGQGGDTQYF. In DNA form, the CDR3 reads TGTGCCAGCAGTATCGGACAGGGGGGAGATACGCAGTATTTT.

The genes are TRBV4-1 and TRBJ2-4, with 11 nucleotides matching TRBD2. CDR3 length: 16 amino acids. Trimming cost V 4 bases and J 8 bases; bases outside gene matches: 10. Germline CDR1 and CDR2: MGHRA and YSYEKL. The CDR3 DNA is TGCGCCAGCAGCCGGAATAGCGGGGGGGCCGGGGACATTCAGTACTTC. Translating it yields CASSRNSGGAGDIQYF.

J is TRBJ1-5 and V is TRBV27, with 7 bases fitting TRBD1. Germline V lookup: CDR1 MNHEY, CDR2 SMNVEV (reference sequence). The CDR3 runs 15 residues. Losses at the gene ends were 6 bases for V and 0 bases for J; bases not matched to a gene: 5. The CDR3 loop reads CASSSDRSSNQPQHF. The CDR3 DNA reads as TGTGCCAGCAGCTCGGACAGGAGTAGCAATCAGCCCCAGCATTTT.

Here the CDR3 reads CASRRLAGDEQYF. CDR3 DNA sequence: TGTGCCAGCAGAAGACTAGCGGGAGACGAGCAGTACTTC. V is TRBV21-1 and J is TRBJ2-7; the table calls TRBD2, which could not be checked here. TRBV21-1 is recorded as a pseudogene. There are 13 residues in the CDR3.

The CDR3, as DNA: TGTGCCAGCGCTTCGGGGGTAGGGCAGACTTACGAGCAGTACTTC. Protein sequence: CASASGVGQTYEQYF. V is TRBV25-1 and J is TRBJ2-7; TRBD2 might be the D (6 bases). The CDR3 runs to 15 residues. Germline assignment: CDR1 MGHDK and CDR2 SYGVNS. V lost 8 bases and J lost 4, with 21 bases in between.